The entry that follows covers one TCR beta chain sequence. The data were taken from a study of blood T cell repertoires in COVID-19. About the research overall: Whether acute or convalescent, the COVID-19 samples came from the United States, Italy and Spain.

The assay was immunoSEQ multiplex PCR, and TCRdb's table has in-frame clones only and misses some. The sample records 120,000 or so clones, more than 75% being singletons. The sequenced sample was peripheral blood. This clonotype was obtained from a man aged 50 to 60 with active COVID-19.

The chain's CDR3 is CASSFAGDNEQFF. DNA of the CDR3: TGTGCCAGCAGTTTTGCGGGAGACAATGAGCAGTTCTTC. The chain is built from TRBV12-3 or TRBV12-4 and TRBJ2-1; 7 bases align to TRBD2. This CDR3 contains 13 residues. V dropped 3 bases and J dropped 5; count of bases not matched to a gene: 1.